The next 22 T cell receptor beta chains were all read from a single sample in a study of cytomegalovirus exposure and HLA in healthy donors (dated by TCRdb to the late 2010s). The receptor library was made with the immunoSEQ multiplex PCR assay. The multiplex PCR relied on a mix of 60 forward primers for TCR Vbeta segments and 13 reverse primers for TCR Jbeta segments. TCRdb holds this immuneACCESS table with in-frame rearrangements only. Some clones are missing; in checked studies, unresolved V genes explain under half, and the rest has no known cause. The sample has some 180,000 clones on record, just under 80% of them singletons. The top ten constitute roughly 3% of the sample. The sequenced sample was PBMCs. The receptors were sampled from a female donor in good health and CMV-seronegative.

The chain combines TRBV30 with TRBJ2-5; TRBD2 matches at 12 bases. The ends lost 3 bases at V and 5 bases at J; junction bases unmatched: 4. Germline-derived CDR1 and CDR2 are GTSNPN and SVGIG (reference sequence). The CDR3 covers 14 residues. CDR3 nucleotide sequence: TGTGCCTGGAGCCTAGCGGGGGGGTGGGAGACCCAGTACTTC. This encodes CAWSLAGGWETQYF.

CDR3 loop: CASSPLAQTTTNTGELFF. DNA for the CDR3: TGTGCCAGCTCACCTCTAGCGCAAACAACAACGAACACCGGGGAGCTGTTTTTT. The chain has TRBV18 and TRBJ2-2; TRBD2 might be the D (6 bases). Trimming removed 3 bases from V and 0 bases from J, with 17 bases in between. There are 18 residues in the CDR3. Germline CDR1 KGHSH, CDR2 LQKENI.

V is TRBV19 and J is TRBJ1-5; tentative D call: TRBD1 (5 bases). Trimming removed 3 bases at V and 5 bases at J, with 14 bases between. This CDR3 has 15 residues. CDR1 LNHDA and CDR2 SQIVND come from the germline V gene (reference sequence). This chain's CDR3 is CASSIDDSQHQPQHF. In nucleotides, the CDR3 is TGTGCCAGTAGTATCGATGACAGCCAGCATCAGCCCCAGCATTTT.

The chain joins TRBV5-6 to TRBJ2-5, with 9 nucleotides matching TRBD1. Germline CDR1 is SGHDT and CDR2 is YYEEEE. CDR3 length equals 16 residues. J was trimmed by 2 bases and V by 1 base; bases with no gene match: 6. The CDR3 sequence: CASSLSLTGGQETQYF. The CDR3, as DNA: TGTGCCAGCAGCTTGTCCTTGACAGGGGGACAAGAGACCCAGTACTTC.

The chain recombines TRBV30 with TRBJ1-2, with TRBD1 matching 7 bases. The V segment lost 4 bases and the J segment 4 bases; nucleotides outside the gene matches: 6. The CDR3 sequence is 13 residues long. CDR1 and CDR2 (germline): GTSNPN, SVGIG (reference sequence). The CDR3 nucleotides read TGTGCCTGGACGACAGACAGGGCCTATGGCTACACCTTC. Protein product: CAWTTDRAYGYTF. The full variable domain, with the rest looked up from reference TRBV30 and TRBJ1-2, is SQTIHQWPATLVQPVGSPLSLECTVEGTSNPNLYWYRQAAGRGLQLLFYSVGIGQISSEVPQNLSASRPQDRQFILSSKKLLLSDSGFYLCAWTTDRAYGYTFGSGTRLTVV.

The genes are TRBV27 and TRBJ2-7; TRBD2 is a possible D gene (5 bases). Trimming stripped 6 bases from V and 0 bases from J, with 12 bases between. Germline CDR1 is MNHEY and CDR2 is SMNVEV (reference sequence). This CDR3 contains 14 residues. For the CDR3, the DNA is TGTGCCAGCAGGGACTCCTCGGGCTCCTACGAGCAGTACTTC. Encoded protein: CASRDSSGSYEQYF.

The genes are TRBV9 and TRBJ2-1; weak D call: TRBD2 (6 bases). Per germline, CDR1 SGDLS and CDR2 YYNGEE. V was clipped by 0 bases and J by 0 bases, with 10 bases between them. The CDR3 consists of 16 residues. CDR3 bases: TGTGCCAGCAGCGTAGGGAGCGGGTCCTCCTACAATGAGCAGTTCTTC. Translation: CASSVGSGSSYNEQFF.

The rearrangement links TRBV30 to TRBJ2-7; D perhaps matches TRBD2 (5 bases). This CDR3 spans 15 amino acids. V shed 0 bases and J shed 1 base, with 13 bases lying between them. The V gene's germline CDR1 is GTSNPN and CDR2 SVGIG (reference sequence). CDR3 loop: CAWSVLGGMSYEQYF. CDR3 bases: TGTGCCTGGAGTGTACTAGGCGGAATGTCCTACGAGCAGTACTTC.

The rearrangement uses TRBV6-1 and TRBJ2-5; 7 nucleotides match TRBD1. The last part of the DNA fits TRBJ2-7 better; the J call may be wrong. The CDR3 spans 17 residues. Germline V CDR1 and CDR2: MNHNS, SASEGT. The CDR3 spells CASSGVTGPGISYEQYF. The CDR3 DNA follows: TGTGCCAGCAGTGGCGTGACAGGGCCCGGCATATCCTACGAGCAGTACTTC.

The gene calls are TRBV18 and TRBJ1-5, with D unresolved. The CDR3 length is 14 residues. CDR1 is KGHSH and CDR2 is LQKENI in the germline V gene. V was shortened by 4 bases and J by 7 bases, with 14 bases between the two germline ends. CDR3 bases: TGTGCCAGCTCACAACAGACACCGGGACAGCCCCAGCATTTT. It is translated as CASSQQTPGQPQHF. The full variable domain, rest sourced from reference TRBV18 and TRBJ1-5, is NAGVMQNPRHLVRRRGQEARLRCSPMKGHSHVYWYRQLPEEGLKFMVYLQKENIIDESGMPKERFSAEFPKEGPSILRIQQVVRGDSAAYFCASSQQTPGQPQHFGDGTRLSIL.

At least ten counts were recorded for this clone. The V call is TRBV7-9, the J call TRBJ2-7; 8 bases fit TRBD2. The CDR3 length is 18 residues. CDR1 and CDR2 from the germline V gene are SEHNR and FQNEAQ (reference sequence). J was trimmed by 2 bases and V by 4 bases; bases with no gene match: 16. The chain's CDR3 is CASSSRSRTSRSPYEQYF. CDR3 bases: TGTGCCAGCAGCTCCAGGTCAAGGACTAGCAGATCCCCCTACGAGCAGTACTTC.

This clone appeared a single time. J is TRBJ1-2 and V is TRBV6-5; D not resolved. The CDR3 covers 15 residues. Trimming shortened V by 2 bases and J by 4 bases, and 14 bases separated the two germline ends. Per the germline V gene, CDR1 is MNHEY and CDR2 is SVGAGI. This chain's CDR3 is CASSYGPGNSYGYTF. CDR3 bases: TGTGCCAGCAGTTACGGGCCCGGGAACAGCTATGGCTACACCTTC.

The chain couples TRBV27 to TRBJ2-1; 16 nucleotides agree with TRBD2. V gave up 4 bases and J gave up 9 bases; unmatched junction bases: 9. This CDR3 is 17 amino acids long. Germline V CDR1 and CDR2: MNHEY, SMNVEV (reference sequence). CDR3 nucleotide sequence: TGTGCCAGCAGTTGGGGGACTAGCGGGAGGGCCACTGGTGAGCAGTTCTTC. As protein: CASSWGTSGRATGEQFF.

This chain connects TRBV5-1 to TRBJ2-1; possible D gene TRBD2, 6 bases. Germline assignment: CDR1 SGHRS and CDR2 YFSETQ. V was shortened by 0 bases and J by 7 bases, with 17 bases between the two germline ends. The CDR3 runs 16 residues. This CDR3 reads CASSLVAGLTGNEQFF. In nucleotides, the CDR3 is TGCGCCAGCAGCTTGGTGGCGGGGCTCACGGGGAATGAGCAGTTCTTC.

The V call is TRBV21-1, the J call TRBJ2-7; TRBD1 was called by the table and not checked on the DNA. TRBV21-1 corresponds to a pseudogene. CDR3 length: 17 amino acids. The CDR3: CASSKGKGGTGPYEQYF. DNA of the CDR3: TGTGCCAGCAGCAAGGGAAAGGGGGGGACAGGACCCTACGAGCAGTACTTC.

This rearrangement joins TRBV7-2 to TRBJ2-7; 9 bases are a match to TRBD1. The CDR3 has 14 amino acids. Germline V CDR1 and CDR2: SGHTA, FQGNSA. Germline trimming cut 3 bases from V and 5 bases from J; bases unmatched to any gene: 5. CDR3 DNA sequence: TGTGCCAGCAGCTTGGACAGGGGTCGAGACGAGCAGTACTTC. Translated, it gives CASSLDRGRDEQYF.

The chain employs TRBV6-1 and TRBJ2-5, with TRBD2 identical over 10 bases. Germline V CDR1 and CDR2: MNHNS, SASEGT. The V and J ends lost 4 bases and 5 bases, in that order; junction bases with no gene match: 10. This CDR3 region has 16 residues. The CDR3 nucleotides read TGTGCCAGCAGTGCAGACGGTCTAGCGGGGGTTGAGACCCAGTACTTC. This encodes CASSADGLAGVETQYF.

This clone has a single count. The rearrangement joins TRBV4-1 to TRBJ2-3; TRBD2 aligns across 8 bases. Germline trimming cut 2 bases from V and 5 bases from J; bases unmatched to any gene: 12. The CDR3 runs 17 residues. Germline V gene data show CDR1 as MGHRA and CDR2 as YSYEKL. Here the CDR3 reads CASSQPNSGSRKDTQYF. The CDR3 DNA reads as TGCGCCAGCAGCCAACCCAACAGCGGGAGTAGGAAAGATACGCAGTATTTT.

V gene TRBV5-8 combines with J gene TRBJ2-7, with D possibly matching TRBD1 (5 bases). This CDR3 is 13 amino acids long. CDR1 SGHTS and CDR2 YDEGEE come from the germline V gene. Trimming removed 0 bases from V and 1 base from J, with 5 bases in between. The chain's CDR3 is CASSLAGSYEQYF. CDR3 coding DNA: TGTGCCAGCAGCTTGGCAGGGTCCTACGAGCAGTACTTC.

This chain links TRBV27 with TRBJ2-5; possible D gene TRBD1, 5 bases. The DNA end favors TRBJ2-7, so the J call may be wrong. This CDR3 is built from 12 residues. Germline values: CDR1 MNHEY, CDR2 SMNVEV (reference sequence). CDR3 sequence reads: CASSPGYYEQYF. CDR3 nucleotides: TGTGCCAGCAGTCCAGGGTACTACGAGCAGTACTTC.

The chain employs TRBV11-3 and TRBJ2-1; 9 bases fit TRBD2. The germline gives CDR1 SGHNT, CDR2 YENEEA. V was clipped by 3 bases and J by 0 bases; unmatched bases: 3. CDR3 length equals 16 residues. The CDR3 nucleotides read TGTGCCAGCAGCTTGGGCGGGAGGGGCTCCTACAATGAGCAGTTCTTC. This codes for CASSLGGRGSYNEQFF.

The CDR3: CASSALRGEQYF. The CDR3, as DNA: TGTGCCAGCAGCGCCCTTAGGGGCGAGCAGTACTTC. This chain connects TRBV7-9 to TRBJ2-7; a weak D match, TRBD1 (5 bases). CDR1 and CDR2 from the germline V gene are SEHNR and FQNEAQ (reference sequence). This CDR3 region has 12 residues. Trimming pared 5 bases from V and 6 bases from J, leaving 11 bases between.